The rows below give T cell receptor beta chains drawn from one sample of a study of cytomegalovirus exposure and HLA in healthy donors. Some clones are missing from TCRdb's copy, which holds only in-frame ones; the method was immunoSEQ multiplex PCR. The top ten hold under 3.5% of the sample, which has over 120,000 clones, roughly 80% seen once. The material sequenced was PBMCs. The receptors derive from a woman aged 30 to 39 in good health and CMV-seronegative. CDR3s include the opening cysteine and the closing phenylalanine or tryptophan. The order of the fields is D gene, V gene, J gene, clone size, CDR3 protein, CDR3 DNA. A D gene is named only where the DNA matches it firmly. A row's size may be missing; if present it is once, few, many or a size class.

D: TRBD1
V: TRBV7-9
J: TRBJ2-7
size: -
CDR3: CASSRTGGLYEQYF
DNA: TGTGCCAGCAGCCGGACAGGGGGTTTGTACGAGCAGTACTTC

D: TRBD1
V: TRBV10-1
J: TRBJ2-2
size: few
CDR3: CASTGPVTGQHRGAVF
DNA: TGCGCCAGCACCGGACCCGTGACAGGGCAACACCGGGGAGCTGTTTTT

D: -
V: TRBV5-5
J: TRBJ1-5
size: -
CDR3: CASSFGAGDTNQPQHF
DNA: TGTGCCAGCAGCTTCGGGGCAGGGGATACCAATCAGCCCCAGCATTTT

D: TRBD1
V: TRBV10-3
J: TRBJ1-1
size: few
CDR3: CAISETRDSEAFF
DNA: TGTGCCATCAGTGAGACACGGGACAGCGAAGCTTTCTTT

D: -
V: TRBV11-2
J: TRBJ2-1
size: -
CDR3: CASSLERAGYNEQFF
DNA: TGTGCCAGCAGCTTAGAGCGAGCGGGTTACAATGAGCAGTTCTTC

D: -
V: TRBV19
J: TRBJ1-5
size: few
CDR3: CASTRTDNQPQHF
DNA: TGTGCCAGTACAAGGACAGACAATCAGCCCCAGCATTTT

D: TRBD1
V: TRBV19
J: TRBJ1-2
size: -
CDR3: CASSPTPGQTYTNYGYTF
DNA: TGTGCCAGTAGTCCAACTCCGGGACAGACCTATACTAACTATGGCTACACCTTC

D: -
V: TRBV28
J: TRBJ1-2
size: -
CDR3: CASSIVTGYYGYTF
DNA: TGTGCCAGCAGTATAGTTACAGGCTACTATGGCTACACCTTC

D: TRBD1
V: TRBV29-1
J: TRBJ2-7
size: -
CDR3: CSVEASGRTGRPYEQYF
DNA: TGCAGCGTTGAAGCCTCGGGGAGGACAGGGAGGCCCTACGAGCAGTACTTC

D: TRBD1
V: TRBV28
J: TRBJ1-2
size: -
CDR3: CASLPSGQGNYGYTF
DNA: TGTGCCAGCCTGCCCTCGGGACAGGGTAACTATGGCTACACCTTC

D: -
V: TRBV7-9
J: TRBJ2-5
size: -
CDR3: CASSIRGHQETQYF
DNA: TGTGCCAGCAGCATCAGGGGCCACCAAGAGACCCAGTACTTC

D: -
V: TRBV7-3
J: TRBJ2-5
size: -
CDR3: CASSLAAGLGETQYF
DNA: TGTGCCAGCAGCCTCGCGGCTGGACTGGGGGAGACCCAGTACTTC

D: -
V: TRBV7-8
J: TRBJ2-7
size: -
CDR3: CASSTRDLGSYEQYF
DNA: TGTGCCAGCAGCACCCGGGACTTGGGCTCCTACGAGCAGTACTTC

D: -
V: TRBV11-2
J: TRBJ2-6
size: -
CDR3: CASSPLLGANVLTF
DNA: TGTGCCAGCAGCCCCCTACTCGGGGCCAACGTCCTGACTTTC

D: TRBD2
V: TRBV11-3
J: TRBJ2-2
size: -
CDR3: CASSLARRGGTPGELFF
DNA: TGTGCCAGCAGCTTAGCGAGGCGGGGGGGTACCCCCGGGGAGCTGTTTTTT

D: TRBD1
V: TRBV4-1
J: TRBJ1-1
size: -
CDR3: CASSSKGTGTFPRNTEAFF
DNA: TGCGCCAGCAGCTCCAAAGGGACAGGAACGTTCCCCCGGAACACTGAAGCTTTCTTT

D: TRBD1
V: TRBV15
J: TRBJ1-6
size: -
CDR3: CATSRRDRYSPLHF
DNA: TGTGCCACCAGCAGACGGGACAGATATTCACCCCTCCACTTT

D: -
V: TRBV7-2
J: TRBJ1-3
size: -
CDR3: CASSLAGSTGNTIYF
DNA: TGTGCCAGCAGCTTAGCGGGCAGTACTGGAAACACCATATATTTT

D: TRBD1
V: TRBV28
J: TRBJ1-5
size: -
CDR3: CASRLRETGDQPQHF
DNA: TGTGCCAGCAGGCTTCGCGAGACAGGGGATCAGCCCCAGCATTTT

D: -
V: TRBV7-8
J: TRBJ2-3
size: -
CDR3: CASSGGASTDTQYF
DNA: TGTGCCAGCAGCGGGGGGGCTAGCACAGATACGCAGTATTTT

D: TRBD1
V: TRBV29-1
J: TRBJ2-5
size: few
CDR3: CSVERWQGAGETQYF
DNA: TGCAGCGTTGAAAGGTGGCAGGGGGCCGGAGAGACCCAGTACTTC

D: -
V: TRBV5-1
J: TRBJ2-2
size: -
CDR3: CASSLGVTTAGELFF
DNA: TGCGCCAGCAGCTTGGGAGTCACTACGGCCGGGGAGCTGTTTTTT

D: TRBD2
V: TRBV9
J: TRBJ2-7
size: -
CDR3: CASSVAPAGGGSYEQYF
DNA: TGTGCCAGCAGCGTAGCTCCAGCGGGAGGGGGATCCTACGAGCAGTACTTC

D: -
V: TRBV30
J: TRBJ2-1
size: -
CDR3: CAWTQDVYNEQFF
DNA: TGTGCCTGGACACAGGATGTCTACAATGAGCAGTTCTTC

D: TRBD1
V: TRBV7-3
J: TRBJ2-7
size: -
CDR3: CASSPGGRGYEQYF
DNA: TGTGCCAGCAGCCCAGGGGGTCGAGGCTACGAGCAGTACTTC

D: -
V: TRBV7-6
J: TRBJ2-5
size: -
CDR3: CASSSSLSVETQYF
DNA: TGTGCCAGCAGCTCCTCACTGTCGGTGGAGACCCAGTACTTC

D: -
V: TRBV7-2
J: TRBJ2-5
size: -
CDR3: CASSQTPQQGKYF
DNA: TGTGCCAGCAGCCAAACGCCACAACAGGGAAAGTACTTC

D: -
V: TRBV21-1
J: TRBJ1-6
size: -
CDR3: CARSGSNLLSSYNSPLHF
DNA: TGTGCCAGGTCGGGGTCAAACCTCCTAAGCTCCTATAATTCACCCCTCCACTTT

D: TRBD1
V: TRBV2
J: TRBJ1-5
size: once
CDR3: CASNVLGTANNQPQHF
DNA: TGTGCCAGCAATGTTCTCGGGACAGCAAACAATCAGCCCCAGCATTTT

D: -
V: TRBV5-1
J: TRBJ2-1
size: once
CDR3: CASSLAVGGAGGQFF
DNA: TGCGCCAGCAGCTTGGCGGTAGGGGGGGCAGGAGGGCAGTTCTTC

D: -
V: TRBV6-5
J: TRBJ2-5
size: -
CDR3: CASMNGETQYF
DNA: TGTGCCAGCATGAACGGGGAGACCCAGTACTTC

D: TRBD1
V: TRBV19
J: TRBJ2-1
size: -
CDR3: CASSIGQGSYNEQFF
DNA: TGTGCCAGTAGTATAGGACAGGGCTCCTACAATGAGCAGTTCTTC

D: -
V: TRBV7-3
J: TRBJ1-1
size: -
CDR3: CASSFGGMNTEAFF
DNA: TGTGCCAGCAGCTTTGGAGGGATGAACACTGAAGCTTTCTTT

D: -
V: TRBV25-1
J: TRBJ2-7
size: -
CDR3: CASRPTATYEQYF
DNA: TGTGCCAGCAGGCCGACAGCTACCTACGAGCAGTACTTC

D: -
V: TRBV30
J: TRBJ1-1
size: few
CDR3: CAWSNVPQGGTEAFF
DNA: TGTGCCTGGAGCAATGTACCCCAGGGAGGGACTGAAGCTTTCTTT

D: -
V: TRBV15
J: TRBJ2-1
size: once
CDR3: CATSRVIVGGYEQFF
DNA: TGTGCCACCAGCAGAGTAATAGTGGGAGGATATGAGCAGTTCTTC

D: -
V: TRBV9
J: TRBJ1-3
size: -
CDR3: CASSPGGGNTIYF
DNA: TGTGCCAGCAGCCCCGGGGGTGGAAACACCATATATTTT

D: -
V: TRBV6-1
J: TRBJ2-2
size: few
CDR3: CASKDREAGELFF
DNA: TGTGCCAGTAAAGACAGGGAGGCCGGGGAGCTGTTTTTT

D: -
V: TRBV2
J: TRBJ2-5
size: -
CDR3: CASSGQEETQYF
DNA: TGTGCCAGCAGTGGACAGGAAGAGACCCAGTACTTC

D: TRBD2
V: TRBV5-1
J: TRBJ2-7
size: -
CDR3: CASSQGLAGGFSYEQYF
DNA: TGCGCCAGCAGCCAGGGACTAGCGGGAGGCTTTTCCTACGAGCAGTACTTC